This T cell receptor beta chain was obtained from a study of cytomegalovirus exposure and HLA in healthy donors. Overall study: Earlier, some 180 million T cells were analyzed, and some 120 million unique TCR beta sequences were found among them. Falling in the Caucasian-associated ancestry cluster were about four fifths of under 450 genotyped donors. Broader study findings: Most CMV-associated TCR beta chains appeared HLA-restricted in a later analysis.

V lost 2 bases to trimming and J lost 6 bases; unmatched junction nucleotides: 7. CDR1 is MDHEN and CDR2 is SYDVKM in the germline V gene. The CDR3 has 15 residues. In the case of this clone: Antigen specificity is unknown.

The PCR used 60 Vbeta and 13 Jbeta primers. Sequenced by immunoSEQ multiplex PCR; TCRdb stores in-frame clones only, minus some. The sample carries 150,000 or so clones, roughly 75% recorded once. Whereas donors were nominally healthy upon sampling, unrecorded immune exposures were probable. The sequencing sample was made of PBMCs. The sequence was obtained from a female donor in good health and CMV-seronegative. The V and J genes are TRBV28 and TRBJ2-5; 9 bases line up with TRBD1. Here the CDR3 DNA reads TGTGCCAGCAGTTTAGGGACAGGGATGGGGAAGACCCAGTACTTC. Residues: CASSLGTGMGKTQYF. Full variable domain (remainder filled in from reference TRBV28 and TRBJ2-5): DVKVTQSSRYLVKRTGEKVFLECVQDMDHENMFWYRQDPGLGLRLIYFSYDVKMKEKGDIPEGYSVSREKKERFSLILESASTNQTSMYLCASSLGTGMGKTQYFGPGTRLLVL.